This T cell receptor (beta chain) stems from a study of T cell repertoires in cytomegalovirus infection. Study-wide background: The public TCR beta signatures pointed to both CMV infection and matching HLA type. Study outcomes and limitations: The ex vivo response showed dominance by HLA-C-restricted CMV-specific TCR beta clonotypes. Frequencies of public TCR beta families were cumulated, and this identified carriers of CMV plus the relevant HLA.

To note about this clonotype: Its specificity is unknown.

Germline V CDR1 and CDR2: MNHEY, SVGEGT. The V end lost 0 bases, the J end lost 6 bases, and 9 bases lay between the germline ends. CDR3 length equals 14 residues. TCRdb re-analysed the reads in MiXCR, keeping a single row per CDR3 protein. The sample carries around 250,000 distinct CDR3 sequences, 17% recorded once. What was sequenced was CD8+ T cells from PBMCs. The source of this sequence is a human donor in good health (CMV status not recorded). Some clones in this sample may be carry-over from other donors' samples. V gene TRBV6-2 or TRBV6-3 combines with J gene TRBJ2-1, with D possibly matching TRBD1 (5 bases). CDR3 DNA sequence: TGTGCCAGCAGTTACTCGGACACTACCAATGAGCAGTTCTTC. As protein: CASSYSDTTNEQFF.